This entry lists 26 T cell receptor beta chains sequenced from one sample in a study of T-cell reconstitution after alpha-beta-depleted transplantation in children. Unique molecular identifiers were used to barcode this TCRbeta library. TCRdb recomputed calls from the PCR reads with MiXCR, one row per CDR3 protein. The sample holds hundreds of thousands of distinct CDR3 sequences, approximately 16% seen once. The material was PBMCs from the stem cell graft donor, obtained from the stem cell graft. These receptors were taken from a human donor who donated a stem cell graft to a child with acute myeloid leukemia.

This clonotype was recorded a few times. The chain uses TRBV10-2 and TRBJ2-2, with 7 bases lining up with TRBD1. V shed 7 bases, J shed 1 base, and the junction held 9 bases outside the gene matches. The CDR3 runs to 16 residues. The germline V gene encodes CDR1 WSHSY and CDR2 SAAADI. The CDR3 region is CASIFIGGENTGELFF. In DNA, the CDR3 is TGCGCCAGCATTTTCATAGGGGGCGAGAACACCGGGGAGCTGTTTTTT.

This clonotype showed up many times. V and J are TRBV20-1 and TRBJ1-6; D is unclear. This CDR3 region has 13 residues. Trimming pared 6 bases from V and 5 bases from J, leaving 11 bases between. Per the germline V gene, CDR1 is DFQATT and CDR2 is SNEGSKA (reference sequence). The CDR3 sequence is CSAPSFDNSPLHF. CDR3 DNA: TGCAGTGCCCCCAGCTTTGATAATTCACCCCTCCACTTT.

In its sample, this clonotype was seen many times. The DNA of the CDR3 is TGCAGTGTTCTGCAGGGGGCGAAGCCCCAGCATTTT. This sequence encodes CSVLQGAKPQHF. The chain joins TRBV20-1 to TRBJ1-5; 8 bases agree with TRBD1. The CDR3 has 12 residues. Germline V gene lookup returns CDR1 DFQATT and CDR2 SNEGSKA (reference sequence). Trimming at V came to 7 bases and at J to 8 bases, leaving 7 bases not matched to a gene.

At least ten counts were recorded for this clonotype. V usage is TRBV7-9 and J usage is TRBJ2-3, with D uncertain. V was pared by 3 bases and J by 6 bases, with 10 bases between. The CDR3 loop spans 13 amino acids. Germline values: CDR1 SEHNR, CDR2 FQNEAQ (reference sequence). The CDR3 spells CASSLTVADTQYF. CDR3 nucleotide sequence: TGTGCCAGCAGCTTGACGGTGGCGGATACGCAGTATTTT.

V usage is TRBV27 and J usage is TRBJ2-2; no clear D gene. V was clipped by 2 bases and J by 0 bases, with 4 bases between them. CDR3 length: 14 residues. Germline CDR1 MNHEY, CDR2 SMNVEV (reference sequence). CDR3 sequence (DNA): TGTGCCAGCAGTTTAGCCACGAACACCGGGGAGCTGTTTTTT. Protein: CASSLATNTGELFF.

This clonotype turned up a few times. This sequence joins TRBV20-1 and TRBJ1-1; D ambiguous. The CDR3 runs 14 residues. V dropped 7 bases and J dropped 5 bases, with 20 bases sitting between them. Germline V lookup: CDR1 DFQATT, CDR2 SNEGSKA (reference sequence). DNA of the CDR3: TGCAGTGGAGTAAAAACCTGGCCGAGGACTGAAGCTTTCTTT. The encoded protein is CSGVKTWPRTEAFF.

This clonotype was counted ten times or more. The genes are TRBV6-1 and TRBJ2-7, with a possible D match to TRBD2 (6 bases). Germline-derived CDR1 and CDR2 are MNHNS and SASEGT. The V end was cut by 6 bases, the J end by 2 bases, with 17 bases between. The CDR3 is 15 residues long. CDR3 protein: CASSHRREGPYEQYF. The CDR3 DNA follows: TGTGCCAGCAGCCACAGGAGGGAAGGCCCCTACGAGCAGTACTTC.

The chain joins TRBV29-1 to TRBJ2-7; 8 positions match TRBD1. Germline V gene data show CDR1 as SQVTM and CDR2 as ANQGSEA. CDR3 length: 16 residues. Trimming removed 0 bases from V and 2 bases from J; junction bases left unmatched: 9. Here the CDR3 reads CSVEEDETGAPYEQYF. The CDR3 bases are TGCAGCGTTGAAGAGGACGAGACAGGGGCCCCCTACGAGCAGTACTTC.

This clonotype was counted ten times or more. The CDR3 protein is CASSTVQGDYGYTF. CDR3 bases: TGTGCCAGCAGTACCGTCCAGGGAGACTATGGCTACACCTTC. This rearrangement joins TRBV7-2 to TRBJ1-2; the D gene is possibly TRBD1 (5 bases). Per the germline V gene, CDR1 is SGHTA and CDR2 is FQGNSA. CDR3 length equals 14 residues. The ends were cut back, 6 bases at V and 3 bases at J, with 14 bases in the middle.

In the case of this clonotype: The junction departs from germline at one end; a sequencing error may be responsible. The CDR3 coding sequence is TGTGCCAGGAGCTTAGGGGGCAGGTTACGGCCCCAGCATTTT. It is translated as CARSLGGRLRPQHF. The genes are TRBV7-2 and TRBJ1-5, with 7 positions matching TRBD1. This CDR3 has 14 amino acids. The germline CDR1 and CDR2 sequences are SGHTA and FQGNSA.

This clonotype was recorded many times. This rearrangement joins TRBV11-2 to TRBJ2-7; 9 bases match TRBD1. V lost 4 bases, J lost 6 bases, and 10 bases stayed unmatched. Germline V gives CDR1 SGHAT, CDR2 FQNNGV. The CDR3 consists of 15 residues. The CDR3 here is CASSSLRDRVGEQYV. CDR3 sequence (DNA): TGTGCCAGCAGCTCCCTCCGGGACAGGGTGGGCGAGCAGTACGTC.

Of note for this clonotype: A read error is likely here: a far larger clone is one base away. The chain couples TRBV20-1 to TRBJ1-1, with D perhaps matching TRBD1 (6 bases). This CDR3 spans 13 amino acids. Germline CDR1 and CDR2: DFQATT and SNEGSKA (reference sequence). Here the CDR3 reads CSARDRGNTETFF. CDR3 nucleotide sequence: TGCAGTGCTAGAGACAGGGGTAACACTGAAACTTTCTTT.

The V and J genes are TRBV5-1 and TRBJ2-1; D not certain. This CDR3 comprises 13 residues. V lost 0 bases to trimming and J lost 10 bases, with 11 bases between them. Germline CDR1 reads SGHRS; CDR2 reads YFSETQ. In nucleotides, the CDR3 is TGCGCCAGCAGCTTGGAAGGCTCGAGGGAGCAGTTCTTC. Residues: CASSLEGSREQFF.

This clonotype was found a few times. The chain carries TRBV7-8 and TRBJ1-1; TRBD1 matches 8 bases. This CDR3 has 13 residues. With 5 bases clipped from V and 5 bases from J, the junction kept 4 bases outside the gene matches. Germline assignment: CDR1 SGHVS and CDR2 FQNEAQ. CDR3 in DNA: TGTGCCAGCAGCAACAACAGGGGGACTGAAGCTTTCTTT. Translated, it gives CASSNNRGTEAFF. Looking up the rest from reference TRBV7-8 and TRBJ1-1 gives the full variable domain: GAGVSQSPRYKVAKRGQDVALRCDPISGHVSLFWYQQALGQGPEFLTYFQNEAQLDKSGLPSDRFFAERPEGSVSTLKIQRTQQEDSAVYLCASSNNRGTEAFFGQGTRLTVV.

This clonotype was seen ten or more times. This chain joins TRBV20-1 and TRBJ1-2; D is possibly TRBD1 (5 bases). Trimming stripped 0 bases from V and 5 bases from J, with 13 bases between. Germline CDR1 DFQATT, CDR2 SNEGSKA (reference sequence). The CDR3 has 14 amino acids. For the CDR3, the DNA is TGCAGTGCTAGAGAGGCAGTGGGGCTTTATGGCTACACCTTC. Its translation is CSAREAVGLYGYTF.

A few counts support this clonotype. The chain combines TRBV24-1 with TRBJ2-3; D is possibly TRBD2 (6 bases). Trimming left V 6 bases short and J 0 bases short, with 18 bases between. CDR1 and CDR2 from the germline V gene are KGHDR and SFDVKD. This CDR3 region has 17 residues. CDR3 in DNA: TGTGCCACCAGTCATCACCCTACGGGGGACAGCACAGATACGCAGTATTTT. Amino acid sequence: CATSHHPTGDSTDTQYF.

This clonotype was recorded a few times. The rearrangement uses TRBV7-9 and TRBJ1-2; D ambiguous. The CDR3 sequence is 12 residues long. Trimming cost V 3 bases and J 8 bases, with 10 bases left between them. Germline CDR1 SEHNR, CDR2 FQNEAQ (reference sequence). CDR3 sequence: CASSLEGWGYTF. CDR3 bases: TGTGCCAGCAGCTTGGAGGGTTGGGGCTACACCTTC.

This clonotype was seen many times. CDR3 DNA sequence: TGTGCCATCAGTGAGCTGGCAGGTCGAAAGGAAATCGGCTACACCTTC. This codes for CAISELAGRKEIGYTF. The chain is built from TRBV10-3 and TRBJ1-2; D not resolved. The CDR3 sequence is 16 residues long. Trimming took 2 bases from V and 8 from J, leaving 21 bases between them. CDR1 is ENHRY and CDR2 is SYGVKD in the germline V gene.

This clonotype was seen a handful of times. The V call is TRBV20-1, the J call TRBJ1-6, with D uncertain. Germline V gives CDR1 DFQATT, CDR2 SNEGSKA (reference sequence). The CDR3 runs to 16 residues. Trimming shortened V by 0 bases and J by 0 bases, and 9 bases separated the two germline ends. CDR3 sequence reads: CSARDQVPSYNSPLHF. DNA for the CDR3: TGCAGTGCTAGAGATCAGGTTCCCTCCTATAATTCACCCCTCCACTTT.

At least ten counts were recorded for this clonotype. This chain links TRBV20-1 with TRBJ2-3; TRBD1 matches 7 bases. V shed 3 bases, J shed 0 bases, and the junction held 6 bases outside the gene matches. CDR1 DFQATT and CDR2 SNEGSKA come from the germline V gene (reference sequence). The length of the CDR3 is 15 residues. The CDR3 bases are TGCAGTGCTAGTGACAGGGTCGAAAGCACAGATACGCAGTATTTT. Translation: CSASDRVESTDTQYF.

The chain recombines TRBV12-3 or TRBV12-4 with TRBJ1-5; D gene ambiguous. V was shortened by 7 bases and J by 1 base, with 11 bases between the two germline ends. This CDR3 has 14 amino acids. Here the CDR3 DNA reads TGTGCCAGCACCCTACTAGCAAGCAATCAGCCCCAGCATTTT. Translation gives CASTLLASNQPQHF.

Many counts were recorded for this clonotype. V is TRBV27 and J is TRBJ2-5; TRBD2 is a possible D gene (6 bases). Trimming cost V 3 bases and J 7 bases, with 12 bases left between them. The CDR3 consists of 13 residues. The germline V gene encodes CDR1 MNHEY and CDR2 SMNVEV (reference sequence). In DNA, the CDR3 is TGTGCCAGCAGTTTCGGCGGGGCGGGGACCCAGTACTTC. Protein product: CASSFGGAGTQYF.

The chain links TRBV5-1 to TRBJ2-1; D ambiguous. V gave up 4 bases and J gave up 5 bases, with 10 bases separating them. Germline CDR1 and CDR2: SGHRS and YFSETQ. The CDR3 runs 13 residues. Here the CDR3 DNA reads TGCGCCAGCAGCGTGTCTAGGGACAATGAGCAGTTCTTC. Translated: CASSVSRDNEQFF.

This clonotype was recorded only once. The chain joins TRBV20-1 to TRBJ2-1, with D tentatively TRBD2 (7 bases). The CDR3 length is 18 residues. Germline V CDR1 and CDR2: DFQATT, SNEGSKA (reference sequence). CDR3 residues: CTLGRGGAPGGTYNEQFF. The CDR3 DNA is TGCACCTTAGGGAGGGGGGGGGCCCCCGGGGGAACCTACAATGAGCAGTTCTTC.

This clonotype has a handful of counts. The V gene is TRBV10-2, the J gene TRBJ2-2, with TRBD2 matching 9 bases. Trimming took 6 bases from V and 7 from J; bases not matched to a gene: 6. The CDR3 runs 14 residues. Germline CDR1 reads WSHSY; CDR2 reads SAAADI. The CDR3, as DNA: TGCGCCAGCAGCGCTGCGGGGGGGGACGGGGAGCTGTTTTTT. Its translation: CASSAAGGDGELFF.

This clonotype was observed at least ten times. The chain combines TRBV15 with TRBJ2-2, with TRBD1 as a possible D gene (5 bases). The V and J ends lost 6 bases and 0 bases respectively, with 8 bases between them. Germline CDR1 is LNHNV and CDR2 is YYDKDF (reference sequence). The CDR3 length is 14 residues. The CDR3 loop is CATSDRSNTGELFF. CDR3 nucleotide sequence: TGTGCCACCAGTGACAGATCGAACACCGGGGAGCTGTTTTTT.